This TCR beta chain emerged from a study of blood T cell repertoires in COVID-19. This CDR3 has 16 residues. V was pared by 2 bases and J by 5 bases, with 9 bases of the junction left unmatched. The germline gives CDR1 ENHRY, CDR2 SYGVKD. The data were produced by immunoSEQ multiplex PCR, yet TCRdb's version contains in-frame clones alone and is incomplete. This sample carries some 73,000 clones, 65% to 85% of them seen once, and the ten largest clones take 4% to 5%. Sequenced material: peripheral blood. The V and J genes are TRBV10-3 and TRBJ2-7, with 10 bases that match TRBD1. The receptor's source is an older woman with acute or convalescent COVID-19. The CDR3 spells CAISERGTGVLDEQYF. CDR3 nucleotides: TGTGCCATCAGTGAGCGGGGGACAGGGGTGTTGGACGAGCAGTACTTC.